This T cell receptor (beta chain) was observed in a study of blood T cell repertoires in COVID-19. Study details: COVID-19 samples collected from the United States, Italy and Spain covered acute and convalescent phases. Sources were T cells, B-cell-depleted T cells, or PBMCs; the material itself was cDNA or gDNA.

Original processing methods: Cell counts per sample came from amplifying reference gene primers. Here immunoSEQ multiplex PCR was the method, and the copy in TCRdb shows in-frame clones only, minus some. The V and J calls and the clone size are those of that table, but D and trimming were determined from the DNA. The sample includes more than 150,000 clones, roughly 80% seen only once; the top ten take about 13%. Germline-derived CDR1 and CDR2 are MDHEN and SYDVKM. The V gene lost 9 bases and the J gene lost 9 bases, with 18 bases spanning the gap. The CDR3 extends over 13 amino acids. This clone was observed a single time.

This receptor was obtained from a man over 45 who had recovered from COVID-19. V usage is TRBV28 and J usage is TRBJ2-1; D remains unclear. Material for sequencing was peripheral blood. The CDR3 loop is CASILSHRGEQFF. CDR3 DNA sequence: TGTGCCAGTATCCTTAGCCACCGAGGTGAGCAGTTCTTC.